This T cell receptor beta chain originates from a study of OX40 agonist ivuxolimab in advanced cancers. As for the study in general: Patients received ivuxolimab, an agonistic anti-OX40 (CD134) antibody.

Profiling relied on immunoSEQ multiplex PCR, and the TCRdb table lists in-frame clones only, not all of them. The sample lists approximately 70,000 clones, approximately 80% occurring once. With regard to this clone: Its matching antigen is unknown.

Study observations and caveats: Patients with a partial response at 0.1-3.0 mg/kg had among the lowest clonal expansion. On average, a greater number of expanded clones characterised CD8+ T cells relative to CD4+.

The clonotype comes from an adult with an advanced solid tumor such as melanoma, head and neck, liver or kidney cancer. The sample consisted of CD4+ or CD8+ T cells sorted from blood, taken in a trial of the OX40 agonist ivuxolimab.

In DNA, the CDR3 is TGTGCCAGCAGGGACGCCCGGATGAAGGGCTACACCTTC. It encodes CASRDARMKGYTF. V is TRBV28 and J is TRBJ1-2; D is undetermined. The CDR3 sequence is 13 residues long. Trimming removed 6 bases from V and 8 bases from J, with 16 bases in between. Germline-derived CDR1 and CDR2 are MDHEN and SYDVKM.